This T cell receptor (beta chain) was sequenced for a study of a mutant IDH1 vaccine in newly diagnosed glioma. Whole-study context: It was radiotherapy, temozolomide, or both that patients received previously, with most receiving both.

Remarks on this clone: Its specificity is unknown.

Assay: immunoSEQ multiplex PCR; the TCRdb copy retains only in-frame clones and omits some. The table shows roughly 41,000 clones, with just under 95% occurring only once. Study-level points and caveats: Seemingly, top peripheral T cell clonotype changes bore no relation to pseudoprogression.

Sample time point: baseline, week 1 (first vaccination visit). The treatment denotes: pre-vaccination baseline after standard-of-care therapy. The receptor was isolated from a man between 18 and 35 years old with glioma. This sample comprised PBMCs, obtained from a glioma patient treated with radiotherapy, temozolomide or both.

The CDR3 sequence: CASSLSRTQAAFF. CDR3 nucleotide sequence: TGTGCCAGCAGTTTATCCAGGACTCAAGCAGCTTTCTTT. The chain employs TRBV28 and TRBJ1-1; D call uncertain. V dropped 1 base and J dropped 10 bases, with 13 bases sitting between them. Germline assignment: CDR1 MDHEN and CDR2 SYDVKM. This CDR3 region has 13 residues.